These 26 T cell receptor beta chains share one sample of origin, sequenced in a study of shared clonotypes between healthy human individuals. The repertoire was sequenced with immunoSEQ multiplex PCR; TCRdb's copy has only in-frame clones and lacks some. The sample records over 2 million clones, about 95% being singletons. It was CD45RO-negative cells, positively selected for CCR7, that made up naive CD8 cells, with terminally differentiated effector memory CD45RA+ cells excluded. The material sequenced was naive CD8+ T cells sorted from blood. The receptor source for this set is a man in his late teens or twenties in good health.

The CDR3: CASSLHGYGEQYF. The CDR3 DNA sequence: TGTGCCAGCAGCCTACACGGGTACGGCGAGCAGTACTTC. The rearrangement uses TRBV5-4 and TRBJ2-7; no reliable D call. Germline CDR1 reads SGHNT; CDR2 reads YYREEE (reference sequence). The CDR3 runs to 13 residues. V dropped 4 bases and J dropped 6 bases, with 14 bases sitting between them. Full variable domain (remainder filled in from reference TRBV5-4 and TRBJ2-7): ETGVTQSPTHLIKTRGQQVTLRCSSQSGHNTVSWYQQALGQGPQFIFQYYREEENGRGNFPPRFSGLQFPNYSSELNVNALELDDSALYLCASSLHGYGEQYFGPGTRLTVT.

Turning to this clone: Other DNA sequences from this sample encode an identical CDR3 as well. This chain links TRBV27 with TRBJ2-4, with D perhaps TRBD1 or TRBD2 (5 bases each). The germline gives CDR1 MNHEY, CDR2 SMNVEV (reference sequence). Trimming took off 2 bases at V and 0 bases at J, with 5 bases between the two ends. This CDR3 has 14 amino acids. The CDR3, as DNA: TGTGCCAGCAGTTTAGGGGGAGCCAAAAACATTCAGTACTTC. It translates to CASSLGGAKNIQYF.

CDR3 DNA sequence: TGTGCCGCGGGTCCGGCAAACAAAGGGCCCCAGCATTTT. As protein: CAAGPANKGPQHF. The V call is TRBV6-1, the J call TRBJ1-5, with no clear D. The CDR3 is made up of 13 amino acids. Trimming left V 11 bases short and J 9 bases short, with 20 bases between. CDR1 is MNHNS and CDR2 is SASEGT in the germline V gene.

The rearrangement uses TRBV7-9 and TRBJ1-5; no firm D call. This CDR3 is 14 amino acids long. Germline assignment: CDR1 SEHNR and CDR2 FQNEAQ (reference sequence). V gave up 5 bases and J gave up 6 bases, with 14 bases separating them. The CDR3 sequence: CASSESGILQPQHF. In DNA form, the CDR3 reads TGTGCCAGCAGCGAATCGGGGATCCTTCAGCCCCAGCATTTT.

The chain employs TRBV5-8 and TRBJ2-7; 7 bases are a match to TRBD2. V trimming: 4 bases; J trimming: 2 bases; junction bases outside the gene matches: 6. Per germline, CDR1 SGHTS and CDR2 YDEGEE. This CDR3 is 14 amino acids long. CDR3 protein: CASSPGEGAYEQYF. CDR3 sequence (DNA): TGTGCCAGCAGCCCGGGGGAGGGCGCCTACGAGCAGTACTTC.

The genes are TRBV29-1 and TRBJ2-3; 11 bases align to TRBD2. Germline CDR1 SQVTM, CDR2 ANQGSEA. Losses at the gene ends were 6 bases for V and 0 bases for J; bases not matched to a gene: 11. The CDR3 covers 17 residues. CDR3 region: CSVGGVLAGGSTDTQYF. DNA for the CDR3: TGCAGCGTCGGGGGAGTTCTAGCGGGAGGAAGCACAGATACGCAGTATTTT.

This chain links TRBV4-3 with TRBJ2-1; the match to TRBD2 covers 12 bases. The CDR3 contains 16 residues. The V gene end was trimmed by 4 bases and the J gene end by 3 bases; junction bases not matched to a gene: 4. From germline, CDR1 is LGHNA and CDR2 YSLEER. The CDR3 nucleotides are TGCGCCAGCAGCCCGTGGACTAGCGGGGTCTACAATGAGCAGTTCTTC. Its protein is CASSPWTSGVYNEQFF.

V is TRBV5-1 and J is TRBJ2-2, with D perhaps matching TRBD1 (5 bases). This CDR3 spans 15 amino acids. Trimming took off 4 bases at V and 6 bases at J, with 16 bases between the two ends. CDR1 and CDR2 from the germline V gene are SGHRS and YFSETQ. The DNA of the CDR3 is TGCGCCAGCAGCCCGGATTCAGGGTTCCCCGGGGAGCTGTTTTTT. This codes for CASSPDSGFPGELFF.

V is TRBV9 and J is TRBJ2-1, with 9 nucleotides matching TRBD1. The CDR3 length is 15 residues. The junction had 6 bases not matched to a gene; V was cut back by 0 bases and J by 8 bases. The germline V gene has CDR1 SGDLS and CDR2 YYNGEE. Here the CDR3 reads CASSVVGQGLDEQFF. In nucleotides, the CDR3 is TGTGCCAGCAGCGTAGTGGGACAGGGTCTTGATGAGCAGTTCTTC.

The rearrangement joins TRBV10-3 to TRBJ1-4; a possible D gene is TRBD1 (6 bases). Germline lookup yields CDR1 ENHRY and CDR2 SYGVKD. Trimming stripped 6 bases from V and 2 bases from J, with 19 bases between. CDR3 length: 17 amino acids. The CDR3 reads CAISSGEGGATNEKLFF. CDR3 coding DNA: TGTGCCATCAGCTCTGGAGAGGGGGGAGCGACTAATGAAAAACTGTTTTTT.

V gene TRBV5-1 combines with J gene TRBJ2-5, with no clear D. The length of the CDR3 is 12 residues. Germline V gene data show CDR1 as SGHRS and CDR2 as YFSETQ. Trimming took 3 bases from V and 0 from J, leaving 3 bases between them. DNA of the CDR3: TGCGCCAGCAGCTCGTACCAAGAGACCCAGTACTTC. This codes for CASSSYQETQYF.

This clone has just one count. The chain uses TRBV5-6 and TRBJ2-1, with a possible D match to TRBD2 (6 bases). This CDR3 has 14 residues. Trimming took 5 bases from V and 7 from J, leaving 16 bases between them. Germline loops: CDR1 SGHDT, CDR2 YYEEEE. The CDR3 region has the DNA TGTGCCAGCAGTCAGGTCGGGGGTGGAAATGAGCAGTTCTTC. Its protein product is CASSQVGGGNEQFF.

The J gene is TRBJ2-1, the V gene TRBV28; TRBD1 might be the D (5 bases). This CDR3 comprises 17 residues. V gave up 6 bases and J gave up 3 bases, with 21 bases separating them. CDR1 and CDR2 from the germline V gene are MDHEN and SYDVKM. The CDR3 DNA reads as TGTGCCAGCAGCCCCCTATTCGACAGAGAGGACTACAATGAGCAGTTCTTC. Translating gives CASSPLFDREDYNEQFF. The full variable domain, completed using reference TRBV28 and TRBJ2-1, is DVKVTQSSRYLVKRTGEKVFLECVQDMDHENMFWYRQDPGLGLRLIYFSYDVKMKEKGDIPEGYSVSREKKERFSLILESASTNQTSMYLCASSPLFDREDYNEQFFGPGTRLTVL.

The chain recombines TRBV4-3 with TRBJ2-7, with D maybe TRBD1 (5 bases). V shed 1 base and J shed 2 bases, with 12 bases lying between them. Germline lookup yields CDR1 LGHNA and CDR2 YSLEER. The CDR3 extends over 15 amino acids. CDR3: CASSQVLGATYEQYF. CDR3 sequence (DNA): TGCGCCAGCAGCCAAGTTTTAGGGGCAACCTACGAGCAGTACTTC.

In the case of this clone: The same CDR3 can be traced to other DNA sequences in this sample. The genes are TRBV13 and TRBJ2-2; D might be TRBD2 (5 bases). Germline V gene sequence: CDR1 PRHDT, CDR2 FYEKMQ (reference sequence). There are 12 residues in the CDR3. Trimming left V 4 bases short and J 5 bases short, with 5 bases between. CDR3 in DNA: TGTGCCAGCAGCTCGGGGACCGGGGAGCTGTTTTTT. Its protein product is CASSSGTGELFF.

The V gene is TRBV7-9, the J gene TRBJ2-5, with TRBD2 identical over 8 bases. The CDR3 extends over 16 amino acids. Germline values: CDR1 SEHNR, CDR2 FQNEAQ (reference sequence). V was clipped by 2 bases and J by 2 bases; unmatched bases: 7. DNA of the CDR3: TGTGCCAGCAGCTTACCAAGCGGGGGAATACAAGAGACCCAGTACTTC. Residues: CASSLPSGGIQETQYF.

CDR3 residues: CASIDERESNTGELFF. In DNA, the CDR3 is TGTGCCAGCATAGATGAGAGGGAATCGAACACCGGGGAGCTGTTTTTT. This chain uses TRBV6-6 with TRBJ2-2; the D gene is possibly TRBD2 (5 bases). V lost 7 bases and J lost 0, with 15 bases in between. Germline V gene lookup returns CDR1 MNHNY and CDR2 SVGAGI (reference sequence). The CDR3 has 16 residues.

The chain combines TRBV7-8 with TRBJ2-3, with 12 bases that match TRBD2. Germline V gene lookup returns CDR1 SGHVS and CDR2 FQNEAQ. The CDR3 extends over 17 amino acids. Trimming cost V 5 bases and J 5 bases; bases outside gene matches: 11. CDR3 nucleotides: TGTGCCAGCAGCACGAGACTAGCGGGGGCCGATGGAGATACGCAGTATTTT. This gives the protein CASSTRLAGADGDTQYF.

The chain is built from TRBV7-9 and TRBJ1-1, with 10 bases fitting TRBD1. Germline trimming cut 8 bases from V and 6 bases from J; bases unmatched to any gene: 6. Per germline, CDR1 SEHNR and CDR2 FQNEAQ (reference sequence). The length of the CDR3 is 13 residues. The CDR3 region has the DNA TGTGCCAGCTCGGGGGACAGGGGACCTGAAGCTTTCTTT. It specifies CASSGDRGPEAFF.

The chain recombines TRBV9 with TRBJ2-1, with TRBD1 as a possible D gene (5 bases). This CDR3 contains 12 residues. V shed 3 bases and J shed 9 bases, with 10 bases lying between them. The germline V gene encodes CDR1 SGDLS and CDR2 YYNGEE. The CDR3 reads CASSGTKGEQFF. The DNA for the CDR3 is TGTGCCAGCAGCGGGACAAAAGGTGAGCAGTTCTTC. Supplemented by reference TRBV9 and TRBJ2-1, the full variable domain reads DSGVTQTPKHLITATGQRVTLRCSPRSGDLSVYWYQQSLDQGLQFLIQYYNGEERAKGNILERFSAQQFPDLHSELNLSSLELGDSALYFCASSGTKGEQFFGPGTRLTVL.

As concerns this clone: Possible read error: a much larger clone is one base away. The rearrangement links TRBV5-5 to TRBJ2-7, with no clear D. The CDR3 contains 11 residues. From germline, CDR1 is SGHKS and CDR2 YYEKEE (reference sequence). Trimming stripped 4 bases from V and 0 bases from J, with 2 bases between. The CDR3 sequence is CASSASYEQYF. The DNA for the CDR3 is TGTGCCAGCAGCGCCTCCTACGAGCAGTACTTC.

V usage is TRBV29-1 and J usage is TRBJ2-1; D is unresolved. This CDR3 contains 11 residues. Per germline, CDR1 SQVTM and CDR2 ANQGSEA. V lost 4 bases, J lost 5 bases, and 6 bases lay in between. The CDR3 reads CSVGVNNEQFF. CDR3 nucleotide sequence: TGCAGCGTTGGCGTGAACAATGAGCAGTTCTTC.

The V call is TRBV30, the J call TRBJ2-2, with D perhaps matching TRBD2 (6 bases). V lost 6 bases and J 4 bases, leaving 24 bases between the germline ends. The CDR3 covers 17 residues. Germline V gene sequence: CDR1 GTSNPN, CDR2 SVGIG (reference sequence). The CDR3 loop is CACPRDWVVYSTGELFF. CDR3 nucleotides: TGTGCCTGCCCCCGGGACTGGGTTGTTTACTCCACCGGGGAGCTGTTTTTT.

The chain joins TRBV4-1 to TRBJ2-3, with D unclear. CDR3 length: 14 amino acids. Germline loops: CDR1 MGHRA, CDR2 YSYEKL. V shed 2 bases and J shed 0 bases, with 6 bases lying between them. The CDR3 bases are TGCGCCAGCAGCCAAATGACAAGCACAGATACGCAGTATTTT. Translating gives CASSQMTSTDTQYF.

The J gene is TRBJ2-5, the V gene TRBV7-9; the D is unclear. CDR1 and CDR2 from the germline V gene are SEHNR and FQNEAQ (reference sequence). Deletions cut 8 bases from V and 7 bases from J, with 26 bases between. CDR3 length: 16 amino acids. The CDR3 loop is CASGYSRPDDVGTQYF. As DNA, the CDR3 is TGTGCCAGCGGTTACTCCCGCCCGGACGACGTGGGGACCCAGTACTTC.

For this clone: Other nucleotide sequences in the sample specify the same CDR3. This chain connects TRBV30 to TRBJ2-5; D ambiguous. With 0 bases removed from V and 5 bases from J, the gap between germline ends came to 4 bases. This CDR3 spans 11 amino acids. Germline V gene lookup returns CDR1 GTSNPN and CDR2 SVGIG (reference sequence). The DNA of the CDR3 is TGTGCCTGGAGTGTCGGGGAGACCCAGTACTTC. Protein sequence: CAWSVGETQYF.